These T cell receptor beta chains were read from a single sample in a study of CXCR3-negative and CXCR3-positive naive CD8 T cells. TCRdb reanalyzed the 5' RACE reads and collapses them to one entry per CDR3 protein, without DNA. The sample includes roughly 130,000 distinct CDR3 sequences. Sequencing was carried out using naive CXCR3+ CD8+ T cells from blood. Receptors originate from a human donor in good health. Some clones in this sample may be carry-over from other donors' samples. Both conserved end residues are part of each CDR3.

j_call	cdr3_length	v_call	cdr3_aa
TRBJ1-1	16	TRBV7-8	CASSLRVLGVLTEAFF
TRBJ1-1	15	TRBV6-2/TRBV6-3	CASSEPQDTNTEAFF
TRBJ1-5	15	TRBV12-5	CASGLTGTGNQHQHF
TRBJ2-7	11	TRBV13	CASSLEHEQYF
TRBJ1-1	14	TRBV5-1	CASSLGSLGQEAFF
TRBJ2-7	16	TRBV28	CASNADSSFSIYEQYF
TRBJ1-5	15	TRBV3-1	CASSPEPGSYQPQHF
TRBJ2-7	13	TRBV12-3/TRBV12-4	CASSLLSSYEQYF
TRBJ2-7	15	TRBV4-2	CASSQDQGGSYEQYF
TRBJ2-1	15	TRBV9	CASSVAPSGDNEQFF
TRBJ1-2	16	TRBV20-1	CSATPWGGDPYDGYTF
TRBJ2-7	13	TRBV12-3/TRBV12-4	CASSPGGPNEQYF
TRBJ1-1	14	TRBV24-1	CATSDLLRQLEAFF
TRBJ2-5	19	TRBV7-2	CASSFLRLAGGLYQETQYF
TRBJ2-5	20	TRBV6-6	CASSYSPPGTSGGYQETQYF
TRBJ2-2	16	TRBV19	CASSIGRQENTGELFF
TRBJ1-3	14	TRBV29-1	CSVESRDPGNTIYF
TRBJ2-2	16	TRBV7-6	CASSSGSLRGTGELFF
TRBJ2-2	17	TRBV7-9	CASSPRGQAMNTGELFF
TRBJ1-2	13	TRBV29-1	CSVVSGEVYGYTF
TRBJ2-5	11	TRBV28	CASSSSRTSNF
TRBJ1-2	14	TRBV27	CASSLSGGGYGYTF
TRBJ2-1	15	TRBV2	CASSNRDLSYNEQFF
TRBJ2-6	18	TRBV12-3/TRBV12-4	CASRPDRTANSGANVLTF
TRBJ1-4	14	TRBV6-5	CASSLQGNNEKLFF
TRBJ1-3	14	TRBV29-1	CSVEEPGAGNTIYF
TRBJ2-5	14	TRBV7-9	CASSLANLEETQYF
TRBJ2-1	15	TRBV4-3	CASSQDSGGSLEQFF
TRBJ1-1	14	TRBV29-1	CSAKSTGMNTEAFF
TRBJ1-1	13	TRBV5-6	CASSLGADAEAFF
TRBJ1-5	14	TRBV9	CASSPGSLNQPQHF
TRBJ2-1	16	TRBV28	CASSHRTGGAYNEQFF